These 21 T cell receptor beta chains were all obtained from the same sample, sequenced in a study of blood T cell repertoires in COVID-19 (dated by TCRdb to the early 2020s). The method was the immunoSEQ multiplex PCR assay. Not all clones reach the TCRdb copy of this immuneACCESS table, which keeps in-frame sequences only. Checked studies attribute under half of the gap to unresolved V genes and leave the rest unexplained. Counted in this sample were 200,000 to 250,000 clones; roughly 84% of them appeared once. Of the sample, around 3.5% falls within the top ten clones. Sequenced sample: peripheral blood. All receptors come from a woman older than 75 with acute or convalescent COVID-19.

The genes are TRBV6-5 and TRBJ1-3, with no clear D. The V end lost 0 bases, the J end lost 0 bases, and 9 bases lay between the germline ends. Germline V lookup: CDR1 MNHEY, CDR2 SVGAGI. CDR3 length: 16 residues. The CDR3 loop is CASSYSSLSSGNTIYF. The CDR3 coding sequence is TGTGCCAGCAGTTACTCGAGCCTCTCCTCTGGAAACACCATATATTTT.

The V and J genes are TRBV28 and TRBJ2-1; TRBD2 aligns across 7 bases. V shed 5 bases, J shed 0 bases, and the junction held 7 bases outside the gene matches. The CDR3 covers 16 residues. The germline V gene encodes CDR1 MDHEN and CDR2 SYDVKM. DNA of the CDR3: TGTGCCAGCAGTGATCGAGCGGGGAGCTCCTACAATGAGCAGTTCTTC. Translated: CASSDRAGSSYNEQFF. The full variable domain, its missing parts supplied by reference TRBV28 and TRBJ2-1, is DVKVTQSSRYLVKRTGEKVFLECVQDMDHENMFWYRQDPGLGLRLIYFSYDVKMKEKGDIPEGYSVSREKKERFSLILESASTNQTSMYLCASSDRAGSSYNEQFFGPGTRLTVL.

The J gene is TRBJ2-4, the V gene TRBV12-3 or TRBV12-4, with D uncertain. CDR3 length: 12 amino acids. V was pared by 4 bases and J by 8 bases, with 9 bases between. Written as DNA, the CDR3 is TGTGCCAGCAGTTCGGTAGGAGACATTCAGTACTTC. It is translated as CASSSVGDIQYF.

The CDR3 nucleotides read TGTGCCAGTAGTATAGGTGGCGGGGCTGCGGCAGAAAAACTGTTTTTT. Translating gives CASSIGGGAAAEKLFF. The J gene is TRBJ1-4, the V gene TRBV19; D is possibly TRBD1 (5 bases). Trimming took 1 base from V and 8 from J, leaving 17 bases between them. The CDR3 sequence is 16 residues long. Germline-derived CDR1 and CDR2 are LNHDA and SQIVND (reference sequence).

The CDR3 nucleotides are TGTGCCAGCAAACGGGGTAGCAATCAGCCCCAGCATTTT. Its protein is CASKRGSNQPQHF. The rearrangement links TRBV12-3 or TRBV12-4 to TRBJ1-5; no clear D gene. This CDR3 has 13 residues. Between the trimmed V and J ends, which lost 7 bases and 0 bases, there was a span of 7 bases.

The chain uses TRBV7-9 and TRBJ1-3; 7 bases line up with TRBD1. Germline lookup yields CDR1 SEHNR and CDR2 FQNEAQ (reference sequence). The length of the CDR3 is 16 residues. V lost 3 bases and J lost 3; bases outside the gene matches: 8. CDR3: CASSLRNRGGGNTIYF. As DNA, the CDR3 is TGTGCCAGCAGCTTGCGTAACAGGGGAGGTGGAAACACCATATATTTT. The full variable domain, rest sourced from reference TRBV7-9 and TRBJ1-3, is DTGVSQNPRHKITKRGQNVTFRCDPISEHNRLYWYRQTLGQGPEFLTYFQNEAQLEKSRLLSDRFSAERPKGSFSTLEIQRTEQGDSAMYLCASSLRNRGGGNTIYFGEGSWLTVV.

V is TRBV6-1 and J is TRBJ1-5; the D gene is possibly TRBD1 (5 bases). Trimming pared 2 bases from V and 7 bases from J, leaving 15 bases between. This CDR3 contains 15 residues. Germline-derived CDR1 and CDR2 are MNHNS and SASEGT. In nucleotides, the CDR3 is TGTGCCAGCAGTGAATCGGCAGGGCGGTTGCAGCCCCAGCATTTT. Residues: CASSESAGRLQPQHF.

This sequence joins TRBV7-8 and TRBJ1-5, with 7 positions matching TRBD1. The germline V gene has CDR1 SGHVS and CDR2 FQNEAQ. J was trimmed by 7 bases and V by 1 base; bases with no gene match: 7. The CDR3 totals 15 residues. CDR3 in amino acids: CASSLEGAKGQPQHF. As DNA, the CDR3 is TGTGCCAGCAGCTTAGAGGGGGCCAAGGGGCAGCCCCAGCATTTT.

DNA of the CDR3: TGCGCCAGCAGCCAAGATCCTAGTGACAGGGCCGGTGGCTACACCTTC. Amino acids: CASSQDPSDRAGGYTF. The chain couples TRBV4-3 to TRBJ1-2, with 7 bases identical to TRBD1. CDR1 and CDR2 (germline): LGHNA, YSLEER. The V gene end was trimmed by 0 bases and the J gene end by 7 bases; junction bases not matched to a gene: 11. The CDR3 spans 16 residues.

V usage is TRBV18 and J usage is TRBJ2-2, with TRBD2 matching 10 bases. The CDR3 sequence is 18 residues long. V gave up 6 bases and J gave up 5 bases; unmatched junction bases: 15. Germline V gene sequence: CDR1 KGHSH, CDR2 LQKENI. The CDR3 nucleotides read TGTGCCAGCTCCTCTCAGCAGCGGGGGGGCGAAGAAACCGGGGAGCTGTTTTTT. It yields the protein CASSSQQRGGEETGELFF.

The chain links TRBV19 to TRBJ2-3; 12 nucleotides line up with TRBD2. The germline V gene encodes CDR1 LNHDA and CDR2 SQIVND (reference sequence). CDR3 size: 15 residues. Losses at the gene ends were 5 bases for V and 5 bases for J; bases not matched to a gene: 5. The DNA for the CDR3 is TGTGCCAGTAGTCCTAGCGGGGGGGCCGGAGATACGCAGTATTTT. This encodes CASSPSGGAGDTQYF.

V and J are TRBV5-4 and TRBJ2-7; TRBD2 is a possible D gene (5 bases). This CDR3 has 12 residues. Germline lookup yields CDR1 SGHNT and CDR2 YYREEE (reference sequence). Trimming cost V 2 bases and J 3 bases, with 6 bases left between them. CDR3 bases: TGTGCCAGCAGCTTCAGCGGCTACGAGCAGTACTTC. Amino acid sequence: CASSFSGYEQYF.

V is TRBV19 and J is TRBJ2-5, with a weak D call TRBD1 (6 bases). CDR3 length: 16 residues. Germline V gene sequence: CDR1 LNHDA, CDR2 SQIVND (reference sequence). Trimming pared 1 base from V and 5 bases from J, leaving 17 bases between. The CDR3 nucleotides are TGTGCCAGTAGTATAGTCGTGGGGGCCTTGAGGGAGACCCAGTACTTC. Residues: CASSIVVGALRETQYF. Full variable domain (missing parts from reference TRBV19 and TRBJ2-5): DGGITQSPKYLFRKEGQNVTLSCEQNLNHDAMYWYRQDPGQGLRLIYYSQIVNDFQKGDIAEGYSVSREKKESFPLTVTSAQKNPTAFYLCASSIVVGALRETQYFGPGTRLLVL.

CDR3 residues: CSVVSGDRPYEQYF. CDR3 bases: TGCAGCGTTGTTTCCGGTGACAGACCCTACGAGCAGTACTTC. V gene TRBV29-1 combines with J gene TRBJ2-7; the D gene is possibly TRBD1 (5 bases). The V and J ends lost 4 bases and 2 bases respectively, with 15 bases between them. Germline V gene lookup returns CDR1 SQVTM and CDR2 ANQGSEA. The CDR3 sequence is 14 residues long.

This chain uses TRBV7-6 with TRBJ2-7, with 11 bases that match TRBD2. Germline CDR1 is SGHVS and CDR2 is FNYEAQ. J gave up 1 base and V 4 bases, and 3 bases lay outside the gene matches. This CDR3 has 15 amino acids. The CDR3 loop reads CASSSRTSGSYEQYF. The DNA for the CDR3 is TGTGCCAGCAGCTCCAGGACTAGCGGGTCCTACGAGCAGTACTTC. Drawing the rest from reference TRBV7-6 and TRBJ2-7, the complete variable domain is GAGVSQSPRYKVTKRGQDVALRCDPISGHVSLYWYRQALGQGPEFLTYFNYEAQQDKSGLPNDRFSAERPEGSISTLTIQRTEQRDSAMYRCASSSRTSGSYEQYFGPGTRLTVT.

The chain has TRBV5-6 and TRBJ2-3, with D maybe TRBD1 (5 bases). CDR1 and CDR2 (germline): SGHDT, YYEEEE. The V and J ends lost 0 bases and 4 bases respectively, with 6 bases between them. CDR3 length: 13 residues. The CDR3 DNA is TGTGCCAGCAGCTTGGCAGGGTCAGATACGCAGTATTTT. This codes for CASSLAGSDTQYF.

The genes are TRBV5-4 and TRBJ2-1, with 13 bases lining up with TRBD2. Germline CDR1 and CDR2: SGHNT and YYREEE (reference sequence). J lost 8 bases, V lost 4 bases, and 9 bases had no gene match. This CDR3 region has 16 residues. The CDR3 DNA reads as TGTGCCAGCAGCCCGGGACTAGCGGGGAGGAGGGATGAGCAGTTCTTC. Translation gives CASSPGLAGRRDEQFF.

The chain joins TRBV6-2 or TRBV6-3 to TRBJ1-4, with 7 nucleotides matching TRBD1. V shed 6 bases and J 8 bases; nucleotides not matched to a gene: 9. This CDR3 is built from 14 residues. The germline gives CDR1 MNHEY, CDR2 SVGEGT. The CDR3 spells CASSLDRIREKLFF. Here the CDR3 DNA reads TGTGCCAGCAGCCTGGACAGGATTCGGGAAAAACTGTTTTTT.

This chain joins TRBV28 and TRBJ1-1; D perhaps matches TRBD1 (5 bases). Trimming cost V 1 base and J 2 bases, with 11 bases left between them. Per germline, CDR1 MDHEN and CDR2 SYDVKM. This CDR3 has 15 residues. CDR3 region: CASSLSIRVNTEAFF. In DNA, the CDR3 is TGTGCCAGCAGTTTATCAATCAGGGTCAACACTGAAGCTTTCTTT.

V and J are TRBV7-3 and TRBJ2-5; 9 positions agree with TRBD2. J was trimmed by 2 bases and V by 0 bases; bases with no gene match: 10. The CDR3 consists of 18 residues. Germline values: CDR1 SGHTA, CDR2 FQGTGA. In DNA form, the CDR3 reads TGTGCCAGCAGCTTAACAGGAGGAGCGGGGGGCCTGCAAGAGACCCAGTACTTC. Protein product: CASSLTGGAGGLQETQYF.

The genes are TRBV28 and TRBJ1-2, with a weak D call TRBD1 (6 bases). Germline V gene sequence: CDR1 MDHEN, CDR2 SYDVKM. The CDR3 covers 14 residues. The CDR3 coding sequence is TGTGTCTCCTCACGGGGGGCAGTTTTTTTTGGCTACACCTTC. This codes for CVSSRGAVFFGYTF.